The present T cell receptor beta chain was sequenced within a study of T cell responses to AZD1222 COVID-19 vaccine. Overall study results and limits: The donor group comprised mostly white British people and more females; the analysis possibly underestimated clonal diversity. Vaccine-associated CD4 TCRs ranged over spike, dominating at 160-218 and 743-854. Without day 14 samples, only post-peak T cell repertoires were studied. Spike-specific TCR breadth rose after two AZD1222 doses, and depth rose as well.

Details on this clone: Its specificity is not known. Other nucleotide sequences from this sample produce the same CDR3.

CDR1 is KGHSH, CDR2 LQKENI, per germline. V trimming: 3 bases; J trimming: 4 bases; junction bases outside the gene matches: 2. CDR3 length: 16 amino acids. Generated by immunoSEQ multiplex PCR, the TCRdb table keeps only in-frame clones and is missing some. In the table there are 150,000 to 200,000 clones, 80% to 95% of which are singletons. V is TRBV18 and J is TRBJ2-2, with 13 nucleotides matching TRBD2. The sequencing used peripheral blood, collected on day 0 of AZD1222 vaccination. The sequence derives from an adult in good health. CDR3 DNA: TGTGCCAGCTCACCCCGACTAGCGGGAGGCACCGGGGAGCTGTTTTTT. This translates into CASSPRLAGGTGELFF. The full variable domain, with the rest looked up from reference TRBV18 and TRBJ2-2, is NAGVMQNPRHLVRRRGQEARLRCSPMKGHSHVYWYRQLPEEGLKFMVYLQKENIIDESGMPKERFSAEFPKEGPSILRIQQVVRGDSAAYFCASSPRLAGGTGELFFGEGSRLTVL.